The 6 T cell receptor beta chains below come from one sample, sequenced in a study of T cells in Graves' hyperthyroidism and ophthalmopathy. Amplified regions were TCR beta CDR3 sequences from RNA transcripts. RT-PCR in the first round (using the HTBI primer set) targeted the TCR CDR3. TCRdb re-called the multiplex PCR reads through MiXCR, storing one row per CDR3 protein. The table includes 650,000 to 850,000 distinct CDR3 sequences, around 20% detected once. Sequenced: blood. These receptor sequences come from a woman between 50 and 59 years old with Graves' hyperthyroidism that later progressed to Graves' ophthalmopathy.

The chain is built from TRBV5-1 and TRBJ2-5; D might be TRBD2 (6 bases). Germline CDR1 SGHRS, CDR2 YFSETQ. V lost 6 bases and J lost 5, with 14 bases in between. This CDR3 has 13 residues. The CDR3: CASTRGGFETQYF. The CDR3 DNA reads as TGCGCCAGCACCCGGGGAGGTTTTGAGACCCAGTACTTC.

V is TRBV5-1 and J is TRBJ2-3, with D unresolved. Germline-derived CDR1 and CDR2 are SGHRS and YFSETQ. Deletions cut 6 bases from V and 0 bases from J, with 8 bases between. This CDR3 is built from 13 residues. The CDR3 here is CASMVRSTDTQYF. In DNA, the CDR3 is TGCGCCAGCATGGTCCGAAGCACAGATACGCAGTATTTT. The whole variable domain, remainder taken from reference TRBV5-1 and TRBJ2-3, is KAGVTQTPRYLIKTRGQQVTLSCSPISGHRSVSWYQQTPGQGLQFLFEYFSETQRNKGNFPGRFSGRQFSNSRSEMNVSTLELGDSALYLCASMVRSTDTQYFGPGTRLTVL.

The rearrangement joins TRBV4-1 to TRBJ1-6; the D gene is possibly TRBD1 (6 bases). The CDR3 is 15 amino acids. V was shortened by 1 base and J by 9 bases, with 13 bases between the two germline ends. Per germline, CDR1 MGHRA and CDR2 YSYEKL. The chain's CDR3 is CASSQVPQGSSPLHF. DNA of the CDR3: TGCGCCAGCAGCCAAGTCCCCCAGGGGAGTTCACCCCTCCACTTT.

The table lists this clonotype with many counts. This chain links TRBV7-8 with TRBJ2-1; D is unclear. V was shortened by 5 bases and J by 8 bases, with 16 bases between the two germline ends. CDR3 size: 14 residues. CDR1 and CDR2 from the germline V gene are SGHVS and FQNEAQ. This CDR3 is CASSPGPAPDEQFF. CDR3 coding DNA: TGTGCCAGCAGCCCCGGACCTGCCCCCGATGAGCAGTTCTTC.

V is TRBV6-6 and J is TRBJ2-5; D tentatively fits TRBD1 or TRBD2 (5 bases each). The CDR3 is 16 amino acids. The germline V gene encodes CDR1 MNHNY and CDR2 SVGAGI (reference sequence). V was pared by 2 bases and J by 0 bases, with 13 bases between. The CDR3 protein is CASSYTGTQYQETQYF. CDR3 coding DNA: TGTGCCAGCAGTTACACCGGGACCCAGTACCAAGAGACCCAGTACTTC.

J is TRBJ1-3 and V is TRBV6-1; 10 bases align to TRBD1. V trimming: 5 bases; J trimming: 0 bases; junction bases outside the gene matches: 7. The CDR3 length is 17 residues. Germline CDR1 reads MNHNS; CDR2 reads SASEGT. CDR3 sequence reads: CASSSLTGGYSGNTIYF. The CDR3 nucleotides are TGTGCCAGCAGTTCACTGACAGGGGGCTACTCTGGAAACACCATATATTTT.